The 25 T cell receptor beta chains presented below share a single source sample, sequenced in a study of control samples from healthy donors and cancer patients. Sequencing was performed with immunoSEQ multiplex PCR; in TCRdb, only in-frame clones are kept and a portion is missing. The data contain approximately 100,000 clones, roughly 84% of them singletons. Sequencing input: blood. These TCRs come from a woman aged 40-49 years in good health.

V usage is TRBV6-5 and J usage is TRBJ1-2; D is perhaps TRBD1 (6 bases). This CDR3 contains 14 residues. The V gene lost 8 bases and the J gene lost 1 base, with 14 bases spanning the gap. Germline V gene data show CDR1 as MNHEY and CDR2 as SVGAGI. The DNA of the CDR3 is TGTGCCAGCGGCCGGGACAAACTTAACTATGGCTACACCTTC. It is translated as CASGRDKLNYGYTF.

In DNA form, the CDR3 reads TGTGCCAGCACCCGACCCGGGGGGGCCGTTGAGCAGTTCTTC. Protein sequence: CASTRPGGAVEQFF. The chain recombines TRBV2 with TRBJ2-1, with 8 bases aligning to TRBD2. This CDR3 comprises 14 residues. V was clipped by 7 bases and J by 9 bases; unmatched bases: 11. The germline V gene encodes CDR1 SNHLY and CDR2 FYNNEI.

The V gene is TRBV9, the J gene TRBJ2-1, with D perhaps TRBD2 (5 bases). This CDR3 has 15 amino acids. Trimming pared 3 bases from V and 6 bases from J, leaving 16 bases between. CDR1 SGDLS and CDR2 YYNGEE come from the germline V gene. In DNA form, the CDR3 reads TGTGCCAGCAGCGCCGGACTCCAGGTGGGCAATGAGCAGTTCTTC. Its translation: CASSAGLQVGNEQFF.

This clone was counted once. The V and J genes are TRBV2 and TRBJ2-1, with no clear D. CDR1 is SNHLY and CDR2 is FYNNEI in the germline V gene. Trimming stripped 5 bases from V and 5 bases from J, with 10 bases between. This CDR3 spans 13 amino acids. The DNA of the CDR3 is TGTGCCAGCAGTTCGGACGGTAACAATGAGCAGTTCTTC. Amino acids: CASSSDGNNEQFF.

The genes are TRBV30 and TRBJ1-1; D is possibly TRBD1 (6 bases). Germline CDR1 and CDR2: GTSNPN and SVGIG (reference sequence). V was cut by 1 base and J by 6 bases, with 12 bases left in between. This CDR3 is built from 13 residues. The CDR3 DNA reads TGTGCCTGGAGTGAGAGAGGGGGTTCTGAAGCTTTCTTT. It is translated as CAWSERGGSEAFF.

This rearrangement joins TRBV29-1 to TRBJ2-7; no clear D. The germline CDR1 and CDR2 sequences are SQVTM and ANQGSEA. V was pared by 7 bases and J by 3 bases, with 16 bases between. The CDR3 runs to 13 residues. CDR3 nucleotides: TGCAGCGCCGAGGTGGATGGCAGCTACGAGCAGTACTTC. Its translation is CSAEVDGSYEQYF.

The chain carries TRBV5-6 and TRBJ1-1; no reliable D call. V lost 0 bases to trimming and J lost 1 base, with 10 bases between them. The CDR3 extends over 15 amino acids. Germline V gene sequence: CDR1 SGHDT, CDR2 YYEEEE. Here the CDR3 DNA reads TGTGCCAGCAGCTTGGTTCGGGTTACGAACACTGAAGCTTTCTTT. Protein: CASSLVRVTNTEAFF.

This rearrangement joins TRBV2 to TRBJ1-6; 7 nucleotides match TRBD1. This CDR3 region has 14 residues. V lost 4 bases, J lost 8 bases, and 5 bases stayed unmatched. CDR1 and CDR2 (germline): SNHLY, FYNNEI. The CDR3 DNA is TGTGCCAGCAGTGTTCGGACAGGCGATTCACCCCTCCACTTT. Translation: CASSVRTGDSPLHF.

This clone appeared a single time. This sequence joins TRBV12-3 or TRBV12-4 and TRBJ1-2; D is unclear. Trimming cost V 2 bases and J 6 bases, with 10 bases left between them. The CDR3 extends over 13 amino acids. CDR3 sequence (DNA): TGTGCCAGCAGTTTAACGGCAGGTGATGGCTACACCTTC. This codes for CASSLTAGDGYTF.

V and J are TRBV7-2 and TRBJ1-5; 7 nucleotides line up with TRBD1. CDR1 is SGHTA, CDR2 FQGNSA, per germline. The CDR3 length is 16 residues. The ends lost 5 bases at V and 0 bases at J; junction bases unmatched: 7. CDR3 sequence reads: CASSPQGRNSNQPQHF. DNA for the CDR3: TGTGCCAGCAGCCCACAGGGGAGAAATAGCAATCAGCCCCAGCATTTT. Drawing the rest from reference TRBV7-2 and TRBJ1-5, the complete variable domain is GAGVSQSPSNKVTEKGKDVELRCDPISGHTALYWYRQSLGQGLEFLIYFQGNSAPDKSGLPSDRFSAERTGGSVSTLTIQRTQQEDSAVYLCASSPQGRNSNQPQHFGDGTRLSIL.

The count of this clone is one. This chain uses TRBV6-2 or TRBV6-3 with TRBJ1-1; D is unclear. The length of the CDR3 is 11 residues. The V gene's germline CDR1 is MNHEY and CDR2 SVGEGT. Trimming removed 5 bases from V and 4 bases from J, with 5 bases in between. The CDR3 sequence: CASSRGTEAFF. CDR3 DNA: TGTGCCAGCAGTCGTGGCACTGAAGCTTTCTTT.

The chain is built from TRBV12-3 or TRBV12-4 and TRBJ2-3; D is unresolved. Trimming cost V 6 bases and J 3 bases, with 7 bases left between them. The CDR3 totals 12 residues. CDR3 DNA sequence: TGTGCCAGCAGGGGTCCGACAGATACGCAGTATTTT. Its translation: CASRGPTDTQYF.

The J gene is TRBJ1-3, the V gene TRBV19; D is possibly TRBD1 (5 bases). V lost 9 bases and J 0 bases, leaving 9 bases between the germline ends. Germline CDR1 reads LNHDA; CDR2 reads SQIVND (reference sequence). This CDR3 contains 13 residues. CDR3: CASRVLSGNTIYF. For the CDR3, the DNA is TGTGCCAGCAGGGTCCTCTCTGGAAACACCATATATTTT. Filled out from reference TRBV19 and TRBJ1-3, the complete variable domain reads DGGITQSPKYLFRKEGQNVTLSCEQNLNHDAMYWYRQDPGQGLRLIYYSQIVNDFQKGDIAEGYSVSREKKESFPLTVTSAQKNPTAFYLCASRVLSGNTIYFGEGSWLTVV.

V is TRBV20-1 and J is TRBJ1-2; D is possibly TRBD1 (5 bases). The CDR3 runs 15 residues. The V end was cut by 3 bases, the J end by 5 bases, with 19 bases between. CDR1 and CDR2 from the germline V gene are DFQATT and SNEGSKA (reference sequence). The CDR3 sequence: CSASPPREIFYGYTF. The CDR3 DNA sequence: TGCAGTGCTAGTCCCCCCAGGGAGATTTTTTATGGCTACACCTTC.

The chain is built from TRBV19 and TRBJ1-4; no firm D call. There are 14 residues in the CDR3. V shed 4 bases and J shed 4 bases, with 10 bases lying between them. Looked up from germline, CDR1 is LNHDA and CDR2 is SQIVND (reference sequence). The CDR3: CASSKGRVNEKLFF. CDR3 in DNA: TGTGCCAGTAGTAAGGGCCGGGTTAATGAAAAACTGTTTTTT.

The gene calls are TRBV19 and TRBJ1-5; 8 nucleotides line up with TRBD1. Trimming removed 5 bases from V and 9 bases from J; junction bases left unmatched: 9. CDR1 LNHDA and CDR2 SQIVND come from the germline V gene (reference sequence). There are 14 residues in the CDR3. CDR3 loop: CASSPPRTGSPQHF. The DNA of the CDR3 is TGTGCCAGTAGTCCCCCCCGGACAGGGTCGCCCCAGCATTTT.

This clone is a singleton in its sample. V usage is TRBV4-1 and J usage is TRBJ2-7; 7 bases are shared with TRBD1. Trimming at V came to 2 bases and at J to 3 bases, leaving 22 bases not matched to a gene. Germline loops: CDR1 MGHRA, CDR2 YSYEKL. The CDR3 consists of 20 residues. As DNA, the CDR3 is TGCGCCAGCAGCCAACCCCTGGGTGTTCCGGGACAGCGATCGCTCTACGAGCAGTACTTC. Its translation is CASSQPLGVPGQRSLYEQYF.

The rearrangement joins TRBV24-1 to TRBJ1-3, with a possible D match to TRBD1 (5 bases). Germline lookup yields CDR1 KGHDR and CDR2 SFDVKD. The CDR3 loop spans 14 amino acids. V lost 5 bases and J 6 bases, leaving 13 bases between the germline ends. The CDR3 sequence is CATSAGTTLNTIYF. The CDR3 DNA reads TGTGCCACCAGTGCCGGGACCACCTTAAACACCATATATTTT.

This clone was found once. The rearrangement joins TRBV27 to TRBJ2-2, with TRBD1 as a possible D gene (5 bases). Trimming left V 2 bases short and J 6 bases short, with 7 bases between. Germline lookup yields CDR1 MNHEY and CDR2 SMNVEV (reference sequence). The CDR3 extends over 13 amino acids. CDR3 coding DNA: TGTGCCAGCAGTTTAGTGGGGCCCGGGGAGCTGTTTTTT. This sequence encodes CASSLVGPGELFF.

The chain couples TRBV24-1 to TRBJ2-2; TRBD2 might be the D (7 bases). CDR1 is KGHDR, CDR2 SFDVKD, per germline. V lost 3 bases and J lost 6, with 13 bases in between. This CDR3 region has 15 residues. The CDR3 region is CATSDIGGRAGELFF. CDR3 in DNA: TGTGCCACCAGTGATATAGGGGGGAGGGCCGGGGAGCTGTTTTTT.

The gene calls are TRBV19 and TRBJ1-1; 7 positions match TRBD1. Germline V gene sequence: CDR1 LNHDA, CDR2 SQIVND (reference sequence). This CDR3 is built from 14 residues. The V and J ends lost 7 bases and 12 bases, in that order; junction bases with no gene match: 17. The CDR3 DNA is TGTGCCAGTAAGGACCCAGGGGGTATTTTGACGACTTTCTTT. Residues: CASKDPGGILTTFF.

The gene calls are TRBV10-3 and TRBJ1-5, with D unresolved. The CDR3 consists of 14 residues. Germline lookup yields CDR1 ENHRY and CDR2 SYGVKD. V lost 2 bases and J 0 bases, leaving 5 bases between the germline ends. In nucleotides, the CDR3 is TGTGCCATCAGTGAGGGGTATAGCAATCAGCCCCAGCATTTT. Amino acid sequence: CAISEGYSNQPQHF.

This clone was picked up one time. CDR3 amino acids: CATSDTAGTSGGPHETQYF. For the CDR3, the DNA is TGTGCCACCAGTGATACCGCCGGGACTAGCGGGGGGCCCCACGAGACCCAGTACTTC. The chain links TRBV24-1 to TRBJ2-5, with 15 nucleotides matching TRBD2. The junction had 12 bases not matched to a gene; V was cut back by 3 bases and J by 5 bases. The CDR3 runs 19 residues. Per the germline V gene, CDR1 is KGHDR and CDR2 is SFDVKD.

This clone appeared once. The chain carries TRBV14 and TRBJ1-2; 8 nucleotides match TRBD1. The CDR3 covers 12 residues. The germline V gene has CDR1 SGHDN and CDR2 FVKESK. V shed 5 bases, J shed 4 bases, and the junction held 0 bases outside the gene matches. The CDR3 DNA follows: TGTGCCAGCAGCGACAGGGGCTATGGCTACACCTTC. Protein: CASSDRGYGYTF.

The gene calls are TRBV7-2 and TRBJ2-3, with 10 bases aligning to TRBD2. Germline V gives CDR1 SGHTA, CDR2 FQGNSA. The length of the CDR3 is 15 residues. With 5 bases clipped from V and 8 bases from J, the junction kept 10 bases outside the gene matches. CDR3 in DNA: TGTGCCAGCAGCAAAGGACTAGCGGTGGCGGGTACGCAGTATTTT. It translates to CASSKGLAVAGTQYF.